These 27 T cell receptor beta chains originate from one sample sequenced in a study of tumor-infiltrating lymphocytes in primary liver carcinoma. TCR beta cDNA was prepared out of around 460 ng total RNA by means of a constant-region primer. Sequencing libraries for TCR beta derived from three nested multiplex PCR rounds that used slightly modified ARM-PCR. TRBV1-TRBV30 forward and Cbeta reverse primers drove the first two roughly 10-cycle rounds. Each CDR3 protein is one row after TCRdb ran MiXCR on the multiplex PCR reads. The sample contains approximately 300,000 distinct CDR3 sequences, roughly 60% of which appear only once. The study extracted blood RNA from unsorted whole blood and also extracted germline DNA. The source material was peripheral blood. The receptors derive from a middle-aged man with primary liver carcinoma and hepatitis B virus infection.

The chain uses TRBV4-2 and TRBJ2-3; either TRBD1 or TRBD2 may fit D (5 bases each). Germline CDR1 is LGHNA and CDR2 is YNFKEQ. The CDR3 is made up of 16 amino acids. V gave up 0 bases and J gave up 2 bases, with 12 bases separating them. CDR3 coding DNA: TGTGCCAGCAGCCAAGACTCGGGGCTGTACACAGATACGCAGTATTTT. As protein: CASSQDSGLYTDTQYF.

On this clonotype: The junction and the germline gene differ at one end; a read error may be behind it. The V call is TRBV4-1, the J call TRBJ2-1, with 9 nucleotides matching TRBD2. The germline CDR1 and CDR2 sequences are MGHRA and YSYEKL. The CDR3 sequence is 15 residues long. Here the CDR3 reads CANSHTVAGANEQFF. The CDR3 DNA sequence: TGCGCCAACAGCCATACCGTAGCGGGAGCAAATGAGCAGTTCTTC.

The rearrangement joins TRBV28 to TRBJ2-6, with D uncertain. Trimming stripped 2 bases from V and 0 bases from J, with 8 bases between. The length of the CDR3 is 16 residues. CDR1 MDHEN and CDR2 SYDVKM come from the germline V gene. The CDR3 DNA sequence: TGTGCCAGCAGTTTACTAATGGCCTCTGGGGCCAACGTCCTGACTTTC. It is translated as CASSLLMASGANVLTF.

Worth noting for this clonotype: A much larger clone sits a single nucleotide away, making a read error possible. The chain combines TRBV6-1 with TRBJ1-5; D is unclear. The CDR3 spans 14 residues. Germline CDR1 is MNHNS and CDR2 is SASEGT. In DNA form, the CDR3 reads TGTGCCAACAGTGAATTACAGCCCAATCAGCCCCAGCATTTT. Translating it yields CANSELQPNQPQHF.

Comment on this clonotype: No conserved phenylalanine or tryptophan ends this CDR3, so it is likely a read error. V is TRBV5-5 and J is TRBJ2-3, with D possibly TRBD1 on 5 matching bases. Germline V gene sequence: CDR1 SGHKS, CDR2 YYEKEE (reference sequence). CDR3 length: 13 residues. The CDR3 bases are TGTGCCTGCAGCCAACCAGGGACAGATACGCAGTATTTG. It encodes CACSQPGTDTQYL.

This clonotype came up a few times. The chain joins TRBV5-1 to TRBJ2-7; 11 bases map to TRBD2. Germline CDR1 reads SGHRS; CDR2 reads YFSETQ. The CDR3 runs 16 residues. V lost 4 bases to trimming and J lost 0 bases; unmatched junction nucleotides: 6. The CDR3 DNA is TGCGCCAGCAGCCCCGGACTAGCGGGCTCCTCCTACGAGCAGTACTTC. Its translation is CASSPGLAGSSYEQYF.

Concerning this clonotype itself: Sequence at one end of the junction differs from germline and may be a read error. The J gene is TRBJ2-6, the V gene TRBV12-3 or TRBV12-4, with D possibly TRBD2 on 5 matching bases. The CDR3 length is 13 residues. CDR3 in DNA: TGTGCCAGCACCATCTCCGGGGTCAACGTCCTGACTTTC. Its protein product is CASTISGVNVLTF.

Turning to this clonotype: A much bigger clone sits one base away, suggesting this may be a read error. The chain is built from TRBV10-3 and TRBJ2-5; 13 bases map to TRBD2. Germline CDR1 is ENHRY and CDR2 is SYGVKD. The CDR3 is 17 residues long. The J segment lost 4 bases and the V segment lost 8 bases, leaving 13 bases of the junction unmatched. The DNA of the CDR3 is TGTGCCATCGGCGACGGACTAGCGGGAGAGTGCTCAGAGACCCAGTACTTC. Protein sequence: CAIGDGLAGECSETQYF.

For this clonotype: The junction departs from germline at one end; a sequencing error may be responsible. This chain connects TRBV6-2 or TRBV6-3 to TRBJ2-6; D is perhaps TRBD1 or TRBD2 (6 bases each). Germline CDR1 is MNHEY and CDR2 is SVGEGT. This CDR3 region has 15 residues. CDR3 protein: CASSSWGAGTNVLTF. In DNA form, the CDR3 reads TGTGCCAGCAGCTCCTGGGGGGCTGGGACCAACGTCCTGACTTTC.

This clonotype has a single count. The rearrangement uses TRBV9 and TRBJ2-7, with D tentatively TRBD1 (6 bases). Germline loops: CDR1 SGDLS, CDR2 YYNGEE. Between the trimmed V and J ends, which lost 6 bases and 2 bases, there was a span of 18 bases. CDR3 length: 15 residues. The CDR3 is CASNPGFTGTYEQYF. The CDR3 DNA sequence: TGTGCCAGCAACCCCGGATTTACAGGGACCTACGAGCAGTACTTC.

As for this clonotype: One junction end disagrees with the germline gene, perhaps due to a read error. V usage is TRBV5-4 and J usage is TRBJ1-4, with 7 bases fitting TRBD1. The CDR3 spans 15 residues. From germline, CDR1 is SGHNT and CDR2 YYREEE (reference sequence). The CDR3: CASGLSGTENEKLFF. The CDR3 nucleotides are TGTGCCAGCGGCTTGTCAGGGACAGAAAATGAAAAACTGTTTTTT.

Comments on this clonotype: Just one base apart from a much larger clone, this may be a read error. The gene calls are TRBV6-5 and TRBJ1-6; D gene uncertain. Per germline, CDR1 MNHEY and CDR2 SVGAGI. CDR3 length equals 17 residues. The CDR3 nucleotides read TGTGCCAGCAGTTACTCCGCCCCCACATTTGATAATCCACCCCTCCACTTT. It specifies CASSYSAPTFDNPPLHF.

In this sample, this clonotype turned up once. This likely comes from a read error, as the CDR3 has no conserved phenylalanine or tryptophan at its end. The V and J genes are TRBV11-2 and TRBJ2-3; a possible D gene is TRBD2 (6 bases). Germline-derived CDR1 and CDR2 are SGHAT and FQNNGV. V was clipped by 8 bases and J by 5 bases, with 26 bases between them. The CDR3 has 17 residues. The CDR3 sequence: CASGRVGSGAGIDTQYY. CDR3 in DNA: TGTGCCAGCGGCAGAGTGGGGTCGGGAGCAGGCATAGATACGCAGTATTAT.

Many counts were recorded for this clonotype. The chain has TRBV11-1 and TRBJ2-7, with TRBD2 identical over 12 bases. The CDR3 has 15 amino acids. The J segment lost 4 bases and the V segment lost 5 bases, leaving 6 bases of the junction unmatched. Per germline, CDR1 SGHAT and CDR2 FQDESV (reference sequence). CDR3 in DNA: TGTGCCAGCAGCCCCCGACTAGCGGGAGAGTACGAGCAGTACTTC. This translates into CASSPRLAGEYEQYF.

This clonotype was recorded many times. The V gene is TRBV29-1, the J gene TRBJ2-7; 8 bases are shared with TRBD1. Trimming removed 6 bases from V and 3 bases from J; junction bases left unmatched: 1. Germline-derived CDR1 and CDR2 are SQVTM and ANQGSEA. The CDR3 loop spans 11 amino acids. In nucleotides, the CDR3 is TGCAGCGTGGGACAGGTCTACGAGCAGTACTTC. It encodes CSVGQVYEQYF.

This clonotype was counted between two and nine times. A single base separates this from a much larger clone, so it may be a read error. In DNA form, the CDR3 reads TGCAGCGTGGCATTTCAGTACGGGTACGAGCGGTACTTC. Protein: CSVAFQYGYERYF. The chain is built from TRBV29-1 and TRBJ2-7, with D unresolved. CDR1 is SQVTM, CDR2 ANQGSEA, per germline. This CDR3 has 13 amino acids.

The CDR3 region is CASVQDPGGLAGRGETQYF. The CDR3 DNA sequence: TGCGCCAGCGTCCAAGATCCCGGAGGACTAGCGGGAAGAGGAGAGACCCAGTACTTC. V is TRBV4-1 and J is TRBJ2-5; TRBD2 matches at 12 bases. The CDR3 is 19 amino acids. Germline lookup yields CDR1 MGHRA and CDR2 YSYEKL. Trimming removed 8 bases from V and 4 bases from J; junction bases left unmatched: 20.

The gene calls are TRBV30 and TRBJ2-3, with TRBD2 matching 7 bases. This CDR3 has 12 residues. The J segment lost 7 bases and the V segment lost 0 bases, leaving 1 base of the junction unmatched. The germline V gene has CDR1 GTSNPN and CDR2 SVGIG (reference sequence). The CDR3 loop is CAWSVGGNTQYF. CDR3 nucleotides: TGTGCCTGGAGTGTCGGGGGGAATACGCAGTATTTT.

The V call is TRBV2, the J call TRBJ2-7, with D unclear. V lost 11 bases to trimming and J lost 0 bases, with 14 bases between them. The CDR3 contains 13 residues. The germline V gene encodes CDR1 SNHLY and CDR2 FYNNEI. In nucleotides, the CDR3 is TGTGCCCGCGACCCTAGGCCCTCCTACGAGCAGTACTTC. It is translated as CARDPRPSYEQYF. The complete variable domain, with remaining parts taken from reference TRBV2 and TRBJ2-7, reads EPEVTQTPSHQVTQMGQEVILRCVPISNHLYFYWYRQILGQKVEFLVSFYNNEISEKSEIFDDQFSVERPDGSNFTLKIRSTKLEDSAMYFCARDPRPSYEQYFGPGTRLTVT.

This clonotype was observed once. One end of the junction does not line up with germline, which may come from a read error. The chain is built from TRBV6-5 and TRBJ2-5; the D gene could be TRBD1 or TRBD2 (5 bases each). The CDR3 contains 13 residues. The germline gives CDR1 MNHEY, CDR2 SVGAGI. CDR3 sequence reads: CVSSSGPQETQYF. CDR3 bases: TGTGTCAGCAGCTCGGGACCCCAAGAGACCCAGTACTTC.

For this clonotype: Its ends do not fully match the called genes, so a read error is possible. J is TRBJ2-3 and V is TRBV4-2; 13 nucleotides line up with TRBD2. Germline loops: CDR1 LGHNA, CDR2 YNFKEQ. This CDR3 is built from 17 residues. The CDR3 protein is CASSQVTSGRASHTRYF. As DNA, the CDR3 is TGTGCCAGCAGCCAAGTTACTAGCGGGAGGGCCTCACATACGCGGTATTTT.

The table lists this clonotype with a few counts. The chain couples TRBV20-1 to TRBJ2-5; no firm D call. Germline loops: CDR1 DFQATT, CDR2 SNEGSKA (reference sequence). The CDR3 runs 13 residues. Trimming took off 2 bases at V and 2 bases at J, with 9 bases between the two ends. CDR3 amino acids: CSARYGGQETQYF. CDR3 in DNA: TGCAGTGCTAGATACGGCGGTCAAGAGACCCAGTACTTC.

A remark on this clonotype: One end of the junction does not line up with germline, which may come from a read error. The rearrangement links TRBV24-1 to TRBJ2-2; the D gene could be TRBD1 or TRBD2 (5 bases each). The CDR3 runs 15 residues. Germline V CDR1 and CDR2: KGHDR, SFDVKD. This CDR3 reads CATSEGDLNTGELFF. DNA of the CDR3: TGTGCCACCAGTGAAGGGGATTTGAACACCGGGGAACTGTTTTTT.

The genes are TRBV11-2 and TRBJ2-7; possible D gene TRBD1, 6 bases. Trimming took off 6 bases at V and 2 bases at J, with 20 bases between the two ends. From germline, CDR1 is SGHAT and CDR2 FQNNGV. The length of the CDR3 is 16 residues. The CDR3 DNA follows: TGTGCCAGCAGTACTACAGGGAACGGGGTGGCCTACGAGCAGTACTTC. Residues: CASSTTGNGVAYEQYF.

Worth noting for this clonotype: One end of the junction is discordant with germline, which a read error may explain. The chain carries TRBV11-1 and TRBJ2-7; 8 nucleotides match TRBD2. Germline V gives CDR1 SGHAT, CDR2 FQDESV (reference sequence). The CDR3 covers 16 residues. The CDR3 spells CAGSLSGREVAYEQCF. The DNA for the CDR3 is TGTGCCGGCAGCTTATCGGGGCGGGAGGTGGCCTACGAGCAGTGCTTC.

Concerning this clonotype: The CDR3 carries no conserved terminal phenylalanine or tryptophan, so it likely arises from a read error. This rearrangement joins TRBV29-1 to TRBJ1-1; perhaps TRBD1 as D (6 bases). Germline CDR1 reads SQVTM; CDR2 reads ANQGSEA. Trimming left V 6 bases short and J 1 base short, with 15 bases between. The CDR3 is made up of 14 amino acids. CDR3 coding DNA: TGCAGCGTCGCAAGGGGGGGCCAGAACACTGAAGCTTTCCTT. Translated: CSVARGGQNTEAFL.

This clonotype was detected only a few times. The chain is built from TRBV14 and TRBJ1-1; the match to TRBD1 covers 7 bases. CDR3 length: 15 residues. Looked up from germline, CDR1 is SGHDN and CDR2 is FVKESK. Unmatched junction bases numbered 13, after V lost 2 bases and J lost 10 bases. For the CDR3, the DNA is TGTGCCAGCAGCCAACTATCGACAGGGAGGGGTCGAGCTTTCTTT. Translating it yields CASSQLSTGRGRAFF.